The 9 T cell receptor beta chains given below trace back to one sample, sequenced in a study of Graves' ophthalmopathy and Graves' hyperthyroidism. Transcripts of RNA were the source for amplifying TCR beta CDR3 regions. First-round RT-PCR used HTBI primers; second-round multiplex PCR followed. Each CDR3 protein is one row after TCRdb ran MiXCR on the multiplex PCR reads. Found here are 400,000 or so distinct CDR3 sequences, roughly 15% of them singletons; the top ten hold 2.4%. Sequenced input: peripheral blood. The receptors here all came from an adult woman with stable Graves' hyperthyroidism.

This rearrangement joins TRBV12-3 or TRBV12-4 to TRBJ1-5; D perhaps matches TRBD1 (6 bases). This CDR3 spans 15 amino acids. The V and J ends lost 6 bases and 7 bases respectively, with 19 bases between them. CDR3: CASSGIRGGKQPQHF. The DNA for the CDR3 is TGTGCCAGCAGCGGCATCAGGGGAGGAAAGCAGCCCCAGCATTTT.

Ten or more counts support this clonotype. CDR3 residues: CASSLGPVGPGLARYEQYF. The DNA for the CDR3 is TGTGCCAGCAGTCTGGGACCAGTGGGACCGGGACTAGCGAGATACGAGCAGTACTTC. This chain links TRBV28 with TRBJ2-7; 10 bases align to TRBD2. The germline V gene has CDR1 MDHEN and CDR2 SYDVKM. There are 19 residues in the CDR3. Trimming cost V 5 bases and J 4 bases; bases outside gene matches: 20. Based on the CDR3 plus reference TRBV28 and TRBJ2-7, the full variable domain is DVKVTQSSRYLVKRTGEKVFLECVQDMDHENMFWYRQDPGLGLRLIYFSYDVKMKEKGDIPEGYSVSREKKERFSLILESASTNQTSMYLCASSLGPVGPGLARYEQYFGPGTRLTVT.

This clonotype has at least ten counts. The genes are TRBV6-5 and TRBJ2-6, with D hard to call. V gave up 11 bases and J gave up 0 bases, with 14 bases separating them. Per the germline V gene, CDR1 is MNHEY and CDR2 is SVGAGI. The CDR3 is made up of 15 amino acids. CDR3 coding DNA: TGTGCCTCGACCCCCTTCCGCTCTGGGGCCAACGTCCTGACTTTC. It encodes CASTPFRSGANVLTF.

This clonotype was observed a few times. The chain couples TRBV28 to TRBJ2-7; D unresolved. Trimming removed 3 bases from V and 0 bases from J, with 12 bases in between. The length of the CDR3 is 15 residues. Germline V CDR1 and CDR2: MDHEN, SYDVKM. The CDR3 bases are TGTGCCAGCAGTTTCTCACACTATAGCTCCTACGAGCAGTACTTC. Amino acids: CASSFSHYSSYEQYF.

This clonotype was observed many times. Since a much larger clone is just one base distant, this may be a read error. This sequence joins TRBV5-1 and TRBJ2-7; D perhaps matches TRBD1 (6 bases). The V and J ends lost 2 bases and 0 bases respectively, with 9 bases between them. The germline V gene has CDR1 SGHRS and CDR2 YFSETQ. The CDR3 runs 14 residues. CDR3: CASSFTGSSYEQYF. In DNA form, the CDR3 reads TGCGCCAGCAGCTTTACAGGGAGCTCCTACGAGCAGTACTTC.

This clonotype has a count of ten or more. The chain carries TRBV25-1 and TRBJ2-7, with D perhaps being TRBD1 or TRBD2 (5 bases each). The CDR3 is 13 amino acids. Deletions cut 3 bases from V and 5 bases from J, with 11 bases between. CDR1 and CDR2 from the germline V gene are MGHDK and SYGVNS. The CDR3 is CASSEFLGDEQYF. As DNA, the CDR3 is TGTGCCAGCAGTGAGTTTTTGGGGGACGAGCAGTACTTC.

This clonotype was counted many times. The V gene is TRBV9, the J gene TRBJ1-2, with D possibly being TRBD1 (5 bases). This CDR3 is 17 amino acids long. V was shortened by 0 bases and J by 8 bases, with 23 bases between the two germline ends. The germline CDR1 and CDR2 sequences are SGDLS and YYNGEE. CDR3 nucleotides: TGTGCCAGCAGCGTAGATGACGCGGGGGTATCTATTGGGGGCTACACCTTC. Amino acid sequence: CASSVDDAGVSIGGYTF. Together with reference TRBV9 and TRBJ1-2, the CDR3 gives the full variable domain: DSGVTQTPKHLITATGQRVTLRCSPRSGDLSVYWYQQSLDQGLQFLIQYYNGEERAKGNILERFSAQQFPDLHSELNLSSLELGDSALYFCASSVDDAGVSIGGYTFGSGTRLTVV.

This clonotype was recorded at least ten times. This chain uses TRBV4-1 with TRBJ2-5; D is perhaps TRBD1 (5 bases). The V end lost 1 base, the J end lost 3 bases, and 9 bases lay between the germline ends. This CDR3 spans 14 amino acids. The germline V gene has CDR1 MGHRA and CDR2 YSYEKL. CDR3 residues: CASSQVGREETQYF. Here the CDR3 DNA reads TGCGCCAGCAGCCAAGTGGGCAGGGAAGAGACCCAGTACTTC.

This clonotype has ten or more counts. The gene calls are TRBV6-4 and TRBJ1-2, with D maybe TRBD1 (6 bases). The germline gives CDR1 MRHNA, CDR2 SNTAGT. Trimming cost V 5 bases and J 5 bases, with 24 bases left between them. CDR3 size: 17 residues. The CDR3 sequence: CASSPGAVRGRKYGYTF. The DNA of the CDR3 is TGTGCCAGCAGTCCCGGAGCTGTAAGGGGGAGGAAGTATGGCTACACCTTC.